This TCR beta chain was identified in a study of blood T cells in healthy people across ages. RNA extraction gave at least 5.5 micrograms of total RNA per sample. This CDR3 has 11 amino acids. CDR1 is MNHEY, CDR2 SVGAGI, per germline. Trimming cost V 8 bases and J 10 bases, with 15 bases left between them. It was with a sample-barcoded 5' primer and a J-beta primer mix that a second PCR of roughly 7 to 12 cycles was run. Unique molecular identifiers of 12 random nucleotides labeled each cDNA. TCRdb analysed the 5' RACE reads with MiXCR anew, one entry per CDR3 protein. The repertoire holds about 1.6 million distinct CDR3 sequences, around 36% seen once, with about 11% in the top ten.

This TCR was recovered from a woman aged 30 to 39 in good health. Material: blood. J is TRBJ2-7 and V is TRBV6-5; D is possibly TRBD2 (5 bases). The CDR3 region is CASRRGHLQYF. CDR3 in DNA: TGTGCCAGCCGACGAGGGCACCTTCAGTACTTC.